This T cell receptor (beta chain) stems from a study of early T cells in non-severe SARS-CoV-2 infection. The overall study: From unsorted whole blood, bulk RNA was sequenced, and the chains remained unpaired.

Individual cDNA molecules were tagged with unique molecular identifiers, the study reported. TCRdb ran MiXCR on the 5' RACE reads and lists one entry per CDR3 protein. Of roughly 80,000 distinct CDR3 sequences in the sample, about 6% are singletons; the top ten hold about 8%. This clonotype showed up just a few times. Its antigen is unidentified. Study results and caveats: VDJdb-based annotation leaned toward anti-spike CD8 responses and missed private and CD4 specificities.

Material for sequencing was whole blood. This sequence originates from an adult who was a healthcare worker with PCR-confirmed SARS-CoV-2 infection or an uninfected control (not recorded which).

Written as DNA, the CDR3 is TGTGCCAGCAGTTACGCAGGGGGTGGCAATCAGCCCCAGCATTTT. Protein product: CASSYAGGGNQPQHF. The chain combines TRBV6-6 with TRBJ1-5, with TRBD1 matching 7 bases. Trimming took 2 bases from V and 2 from J; bases not matched to a gene: 3. The CDR3 totals 15 residues. In germline, CDR1 is MNHNY, CDR2 SVGAGI (reference sequence).